These 22 T cell receptor beta chains were all obtained from the same sample, sequenced in a study of shared clonotypes between healthy human individuals. Method: immunoSEQ multiplex PCR; TCRdb's copy keeps in-frame clones and lacks some. The data hold about 1.4 million clones, with more than 95% observed a single time. Material: naive CD4+ T cells sorted from blood. Stated subset: CD45RA+ positively selected. The receptors here all came from a man aged 25-45 years in good health.

As to this clone: The identical CDR3 is also encoded by other nucleotide sequences in the sample. This rearrangement joins TRBV28 to TRBJ2-3; possible D gene TRBD2, 6 bases. This CDR3 comprises 15 residues. Germline CDR1 and CDR2: MDHEN and SYDVKM. V was cut by 3 bases and J by 0 bases, with 10 bases left in between. The CDR3 region has the DNA TGTGCCAGCAGTTTGAGCGGGCTAAGCACAGATACGCAGTATTTT. This codes for CASSLSGLSTDTQYF.

The CDR3 DNA sequence: TGTGCCAGCAGCCCGGGGACGAACACTGGGGCCAACGTCCTGACTTTC. It specifies CASSPGTNTGANVLTF. The V and J genes are TRBV28 and TRBJ2-6, with D possibly called TRBD1 or TRBD2 (5 bases each). This CDR3 has 16 residues. Germline V lookup: CDR1 MDHEN, CDR2 SYDVKM. With 6 bases removed from V and 2 bases from J, the gap between germline ends came to 14 bases.

This chain connects TRBV5-1 to TRBJ1-2; 7 nucleotides align to TRBD1. V shed 0 bases, J shed 4 bases, and the junction held 6 bases outside the gene matches. This CDR3 comprises 15 residues. The V gene's germline CDR1 is SGHRS and CDR2 YFSETQ. The CDR3 spells CASSLGGGNGYGYTF. For the CDR3, the DNA is TGCGCCAGCAGCTTGGGAGGGGGCAATGGCTATGGCTACACCTTC. Drawing the rest from reference TRBV5-1 and TRBJ1-2, the complete variable domain is KAGVTQTPRYLIKTRGQQVTLSCSPISGHRSVSWYQQTPGQGLQFLFEYFSETQRNKGNFPGRFSGRQFSNSRSEMNVSTLELGDSALYLCASSLGGGNGYGYTFGSGTRLTVV.

V and J are TRBV25-1 and TRBJ2-7; tentative D call: TRBD1 (6 bases). Germline CDR1 is MGHDK and CDR2 is SYGVNS. The CDR3 loop spans 15 amino acids. Trimming removed 4 bases from V and 1 base from J, with 14 bases in between. CDR3 loop: CASSATGMASYEQYF. The CDR3 DNA sequence: TGTGCCAGCAGTGCTACAGGGATGGCATCCTACGAGCAGTACTTC.

The chain couples TRBV5-1 to TRBJ1-4; unclear D gene. The CDR3 contains 14 residues. From germline, CDR1 is SGHRS and CDR2 YFSETQ. Trimming took off 2 bases at V and 2 bases at J, with 7 bases between the two ends. The CDR3 is CASSFTSTNEKLFF. CDR3 DNA sequence: TGCGCCAGCAGCTTTACGTCTACTAATGAAAAACTGTTTTTT. The variable domain in full, with the rest retrieved from reference TRBV5-1 and TRBJ1-4, is KAGVTQTPRYLIKTRGQQVTLSCSPISGHRSVSWYQQTPGQGLQFLFEYFSETQRNKGNFPGRFSGRQFSNSRSEMNVSTLELGDSALYLCASSFTSTNEKLFFGSGTQLSVL.

The chain uses TRBV19 and TRBJ2-1, with TRBD2 matching 15 bases. The V gene's germline CDR1 is LNHDA and CDR2 SQIVND (reference sequence). The CDR3 spans 15 residues. The ends lost 6 bases at V and 7 bases at J; junction bases unmatched: 4. CDR3 in DNA: TGTGCCAGTAGATCTGGGACTAGCGGGAGGAATGAGCAGTTCTTC. It encodes CASRSGTSGRNEQFF.

The chain joins TRBV5-4 to TRBJ1-4; D perhaps matches TRBD1 (5 bases). Deletions cut 6 bases from V and 7 bases from J, with 16 bases between. CDR3 size: 14 residues. Germline lookup yields CDR1 SGHNT and CDR2 YYREEE (reference sequence). The CDR3 DNA reads TGTGCCAGCACCGTCGAACCGAGGGGTGAAAAACTGTTTTTT. Its translation: CASTVEPRGEKLFF.

This chain uses TRBV6-5 with TRBJ1-4; unclear D gene. Germline CDR1 and CDR2: MNHEY and SVGAGI. Deletions cut 9 bases from V and 6 bases from J, with 8 bases between. The CDR3 runs to 11 residues. CDR3 loop: CASKVDEKLFF. The CDR3 bases are TGTGCCAGTAAAGTGGATGAAAAACTGTTTTTT.

The chain recombines TRBV19 with TRBJ2-6; D is unclear. Germline V gene sequence: CDR1 LNHDA, CDR2 SQIVND (reference sequence). Trimming took 5 bases from V and 0 from J, leaving 8 bases between them. This CDR3 region has 15 residues. The CDR3 DNA reads TGTGCCAGTAGTCCCAGTGCCTCTGGGGCCAACGTCCTGACTTTC. It yields the protein CASSPSASGANVLTF.

J is TRBJ2-6 and V is TRBV10-3; no clear D gene. The CDR3 runs to 13 residues. Deletions cut 3 bases from V and 0 bases from J, with 0 bases between. The germline gives CDR1 ENHRY, CDR2 SYGVKD. The CDR3 here is CAISDSGANVLTF. Here the CDR3 DNA reads TGTGCCATCAGTGACTCTGGGGCCAACGTCCTGACTTTC.

The genes are TRBV11-2 and TRBJ1-5; D is uncertain. Germline CDR1 is SGHAT and CDR2 is FQNNGV. Deletions cut 0 bases from V and 2 bases from J, with 11 bases between. CDR3 length: 16 residues. CDR3 sequence (DNA): TGTGCCAGCAGCTTAGATAGAGGGCCGGGCAATCAGCCCCAGCATTTT. Encoded protein: CASSLDRGPGNQPQHF. Looking up the rest from reference TRBV11-2 and TRBJ1-5 gives the full variable domain: EAGVAQSPRYKIIEKRQSVAFWCNPISGHATLYWYQQILGQGPKLLIQFQNNGVVDDSQLPKDRFSAERLKGVDSTLKIQPAKLEDSAVYLCASSLDRGPGNQPQHFGDGTRLSIL.

The chain recombines TRBV5-1 with TRBJ2-7; 9 bases are a match to TRBD2. The CDR3 sequence is 16 residues long. V shed 0 bases and J 3 bases; nucleotides not matched to a gene: 7. Germline V gene lookup returns CDR1 SGHRS and CDR2 YFSETQ. CDR3 in amino acids: CASSLATGLANYEQYF. The CDR3 DNA sequence: TGCGCCAGCAGCTTGGCCACAGGACTAGCGAACTACGAGCAGTACTTC.

The chain recombines TRBV6-5 with TRBJ2-7; D perhaps matches TRBD1 (5 bases). Germline assignment: CDR1 MNHEY and CDR2 SVGAGI. CDR3 length equals 10 residues. V lost 2 bases and J lost 13, with 9 bases in between. The CDR3: CASSYPRGYF. The CDR3 DNA is TGTGCCAGCAGTTACCCAAGGGGATACTTC.

V and J are TRBV10-3 and TRBJ2-1; 13 bases align to TRBD2. V was clipped by 5 bases and J by 0 bases; unmatched bases: 10. The CDR3 length is 19 residues. Germline V gene data show CDR1 as ENHRY and CDR2 as SYGVKD. The CDR3 is CAISPGLAGLKSSYNEQFF. For the CDR3, the DNA is TGTGCCATCAGTCCGGGACTAGCGGGATTAAAGAGCTCCTACAATGAGCAGTTCTTC.

This clone showed up just once. V is TRBV2 and J is TRBJ2-1; 9 bases fit TRBD2. V shed 6 bases, J shed 4 bases, and the junction held 13 bases outside the gene matches. Germline assignment: CDR1 SNHLY and CDR2 FYNNEI. The CDR3 loop spans 17 amino acids. The CDR3 sequence is CASRSSSGNLGYNEQFF. DNA of the CDR3: TGTGCCAGCAGGTCTTCTAGCGGGAACTTAGGGTACAATGAGCAGTTCTTC.

The chain recombines TRBV28 with TRBJ2-1; tentative D call: TRBD1 (6 bases). Germline V gives CDR1 MDHEN, CDR2 SYDVKM. The CDR3 runs 13 residues. V was pared by 5 bases and J by 6 bases, with 11 bases between. The chain's CDR3 is CASSAQGPNEQFF. DNA for the CDR3: TGTGCCAGCAGTGCCCAGGGGCCCAATGAGCAGTTCTTC.

On this clone: This specimen includes other DNA sequences encoding the same CDR3. The chain is built from TRBV7-3 and TRBJ2-3; D is possibly TRBD2 (6 bases). The CDR3 extends over 15 amino acids. Deletions cut 5 bases from V and 0 bases from J, with 12 bases between. Per germline, CDR1 SGHTA and CDR2 FQGTGA. CDR3 in amino acids: CASSLSGTSTDTQYF. The DNA of the CDR3 is TGTGCCAGCAGCCTTAGCGGAACTAGCACAGATACGCAGTATTTT. Together with reference TRBV7-3 and TRBJ2-3, the CDR3 gives the full variable domain: GAGVSQTPSNKVTEKGKYVELRCDPISGHTALYWYRQSLGQGPEFLIYFQGTGAADDSGLPNDRFFAVRPEGSVSTLKIQRTERGDSAVYLCASSLSGTSTDTQYFGPGTRLTVL.

The chain uses TRBV13 and TRBJ2-3, with D hard to call. In germline, CDR1 is PRHDT, CDR2 FYEKMQ (reference sequence). CDR3 length: 17 amino acids. Trimming took off 4 bases at V and 0 bases at J, with 17 bases between the two ends. The CDR3 is CASSSPRLVDSTDTQYF. In DNA form, the CDR3 reads TGTGCCAGCAGCTCACCCCGTCTCGTGGATAGCACAGATACGCAGTATTTT.

The sample holds one count of this clone. This chain joins TRBV7-3 and TRBJ2-5, with D tentatively TRBD2 (6 bases). This CDR3 spans 17 amino acids. V lost 0 bases and J 6 bases, leaving 20 bases between the germline ends. Germline CDR1 is SGHTA and CDR2 is FQGTGA. The CDR3 sequence: CASSLTSWVGGRKTQYF. The CDR3 DNA reads TGTGCCAGCAGCTTAACTAGTTGGGTTGGAGGGCGGAAGACCCAGTACTTC.

This sequence joins TRBV7-6 and TRBJ2-1; 11 nucleotides match TRBD2. The CDR3 is 15 amino acids. Germline CDR1 is SGHVS and CDR2 is FNYEAQ. Trimming removed 5 bases from V and 4 bases from J; junction bases left unmatched: 4. The CDR3 bases are TGTGCCAGCAGCCGTAGCGGGAGGGCTTACAATGAGCAGTTCTTC. Translation gives CASSRSGRAYNEQFF.

On this clone: This same CDR3 is encoded by further DNA sequences in the sample. The chain couples TRBV9 to TRBJ2-1, with 9 bases fitting TRBD2. V lost 0 bases and J lost 4; bases outside the gene matches: 2. This CDR3 has 15 residues. From germline, CDR1 is SGDLS and CDR2 YYNGEE. The CDR3 nucleotides are TGTGCCAGCAGCGTAGGACTAGCGGAATACAATGAGCAGTTCTTC. Its translation: CASSVGLAEYNEQFF.

The chain recombines TRBV7-2 with TRBJ2-3; 8 bases map to TRBD2. Per germline, CDR1 SGHTA and CDR2 FQGNSA. V lost 1 base, J lost 1 base, and 10 bases stayed unmatched. The CDR3 runs to 18 residues. The CDR3 spells CASSLVQRLATRTDTQYF. CDR3 in DNA: TGTGCCAGCAGCTTAGTACAACGACTAGCGACGCGCACAGATACGCAGTATTTT.